The 25 T cell receptor beta chains below come from one sample, sequenced in a study of T cell responses to AZD1222 COVID-19 vaccine. Libraries were prepared by immunoSEQ multiplex PCR; TCRdb keeps only in-frame clonotypes and omits some of them. The table lists 150,000 to 200,000 clones, 88% of them singletons. This material consisted of peripheral blood, taken on day 0 of AZD1222 vaccination. The receptor source for this set is an adult in good health.

The chain recombines TRBV7-6 with TRBJ2-7; D call uncertain. The germline V gene encodes CDR1 SGHVS and CDR2 FNYEAQ. V lost 4 bases, J lost 2 bases, and 12 bases lay in between. The CDR3 spans 14 residues. The CDR3 bases are TGTGCCAGCAGCTACCAACTGGGCCCCTACGAGCAGTACTTC. It codes for CASSYQLGPYEQYF.

This chain joins TRBV19 and TRBJ1-1; D may be TRBD1 (6 bases). This CDR3 spans 13 amino acids. The germline V gene has CDR1 LNHDA and CDR2 SQIVND (reference sequence). V gave up 3 bases and J gave up 5 bases, with 10 bases separating them. The CDR3 DNA sequence: TGTGCCAGTAGTATTGGCAGGGGAACTGAAGCTTTCTTT. It is translated as CASSIGRGTEAFF.

CDR3 protein: CASSLVRTAYEQYF. In nucleotides, the CDR3 is TGTGCCAGCAGCTTAGTCCGGACAGCCTACGAGCAGTACTTC. The chain recombines TRBV7-8 with TRBJ2-7; possible D gene TRBD1, 6 bases. Deletions cut 1 base from V and 2 bases from J, with 9 bases between. The germline CDR1 and CDR2 sequences are SGHVS and FQNEAQ. The CDR3 loop spans 14 amino acids. Drawing the rest from reference TRBV7-8 and TRBJ2-7, the complete variable domain is GAGVSQSPRYKVAKRGQDVALRCDPISGHVSLFWYQQALGQGPEFLTYFQNEAQLDKSGLPSDRFFAERPEGSVSTLKIQRTQQEDSAVYLCASSLVRTAYEQYFGPGTRLTVT.

The chain joins TRBV27 to TRBJ2-5; D call uncertain. V lost 0 bases and J 1 base, leaving 3 bases between the germline ends. Germline values: CDR1 MNHEY, CDR2 SMNVEV (reference sequence). The CDR3 has 13 amino acids. The CDR3 spells CASSLSSQETQYF. CDR3 DNA sequence: TGTGCCAGCAGTTTATCGAGCCAAGAGACCCAGTACTTC.

The rearrangement uses TRBV18 and TRBJ1-1; 9 bases fit TRBD1. The CDR3 sequence is 13 residues long. V lost 5 bases, J lost 14 bases, and 12 bases stayed unmatched. CDR1 and CDR2 from the germline V gene are KGHSH and LQKENI. The CDR3 here is CASSVRDRESVFF. The CDR3 bases are TGTGCCAGCTCAGTCCGGGACAGGGAGTCGGTATTCTTT. Supplemented by reference TRBV18 and TRBJ1-1, the full variable domain reads NAGVMQNPRHLVRRRGQEARLRCSPMKGHSHVYWYRQLPEEGLKFMVYLQKENIIDESGMPKERFSAEFPKEGPSILRIQQVVRGDSAAYFCASSVRDRESVFFGQGTRLTVV.

As DNA, the CDR3 is TGTGCCAGCAGCTTCCACGCCTCTGGGGCCAACGTCCTGACTTTC. This encodes CASSFHASGANVLTF. The chain uses TRBV7-3 and TRBJ2-6; D ambiguous. From germline, CDR1 is SGHTA and CDR2 FQGTGA. The CDR3 contains 15 residues. The V end lost 3 bases, the J end lost 0 bases, and 6 bases lay between the germline ends.

The chain couples TRBV5-5 to TRBJ1-2; D perhaps matches TRBD1 (5 bases). CDR3 length: 14 amino acids. Germline V gives CDR1 SGHKS, CDR2 YYEKEE (reference sequence). V was pared by 0 bases and J by 6 bases, with 12 bases between. The CDR3 here is CASSLDPGRNGYTF. The CDR3 DNA reads as TGTGCCAGCAGCTTGGATCCAGGGAGAAATGGCTACACCTTC.

The chain links TRBV7-2 to TRBJ2-7; perhaps TRBD2 as D (6 bases). Looked up from germline, CDR1 is SGHTA and CDR2 is FQGNSA. The CDR3 consists of 17 residues. Trimming cost V 1 base and J 0 bases, with 16 bases left between them. CDR3 DNA: TGTGCCAGCAGCTTAGGTAGTGCGGGACGGAGCTCCTACGAGCAGTACTTC. Its translation is CASSLGSAGRSSYEQYF.

The rearrangement links TRBV4-3 to TRBJ1-1; 7 nucleotides agree with TRBD1. The V segment lost 1 base and the J segment 0 bases; nucleotides outside the gene matches: 8. The V gene's germline CDR1 is LGHNA and CDR2 YSLEER. This CDR3 region has 17 residues. The CDR3 DNA sequence: TGCGCCAGCAGCCAAGGGAGAGGGGGCCTCATGAACACTGAAGCTTTCTTT. It codes for CASSQGRGGLMNTEAFF.

The rearrangement joins TRBV6-5 to TRBJ1-5, with no clear D. The V and J ends lost 4 bases and 2 bases respectively, with 12 bases between them. The CDR3 spans 15 residues. Germline V gene data show CDR1 as MNHEY and CDR2 as SVGAGI. The DNA of the CDR3 is TGTGCCAGCAGTTTTAAGGTGGGCGGCAATCAGCCCCAGCATTTT. Encoded protein: CASSFKVGGNQPQHF.

This clone has a handful of counts. The chain links TRBV2 to TRBJ1-5; D remains unclear. The V gene's germline CDR1 is SNHLY and CDR2 FYNNEI. This CDR3 is 14 amino acids long. V was shortened by 2 bases and J by 6 bases, with 11 bases between the two germline ends. The DNA for the CDR3 is TGTGCCAGCAGTGAAATCCGGGGTGGTCAGCCCCAGCATTTT. Protein product: CASSEIRGGQPQHF.

V usage is TRBV20-1 and J usage is TRBJ1-1; D unclear. Trimming took 6 bases from V and 8 from J, leaving 10 bases between them. The CDR3 is made up of 10 amino acids. Looked up from germline, CDR1 is DFQATT and CDR2 is SNEGSKA (reference sequence). CDR3 coding DNA: TGCAGTGCACTCCGGGTCGAAGCTTTCTTT. It codes for CSALRVEAFF.

In its sample, this clone was seen once. This chain uses TRBV28 with TRBJ1-1; possibly TRBD1 for D (5 bases). Trimming left V 5 bases short and J 1 base short, with 14 bases between. This CDR3 is 15 amino acids long. Germline V gene data show CDR1 as MDHEN and CDR2 as SYDVKM. The CDR3 coding sequence is TGTGCCAGCAGTCACCTCCGGACATCGAACACTGAAGCTTTCTTT. Protein sequence: CASSHLRTSNTEAFF.

The V gene is TRBV30, the J gene TRBJ2-7; TRBD2 matches at 9 bases. The CDR3 is made up of 14 amino acids. V shed 0 bases, J shed 2 bases, and the junction held 2 bases outside the gene matches. Germline V gene lookup returns CDR1 GTSNPN and CDR2 SVGIG (reference sequence). The CDR3 region is CAWSVASGTYEQYF. In nucleotides, the CDR3 is TGTGCCTGGAGTGTGGCTAGCGGGACCTACGAGCAGTACTTC.

This clone showed up just a few times. The chain joins TRBV10-3 to TRBJ2-1; TRBD2 agrees at 10 bases. CDR3 size: 15 residues. The V gene end was trimmed by 5 bases and the J gene end by 6 bases; junction bases not matched to a gene: 7. Germline CDR1 reads ENHRY; CDR2 reads SYGVKD. The CDR3 loop is CAISPGTSVVNEQFF. The CDR3 DNA follows: TGTGCCATCAGTCCTGGGACTAGCGTAGTCAATGAGCAGTTCTTC.

The chain carries TRBV20-1 and TRBJ1-1; D gene ambiguous. The V gene's germline CDR1 is DFQATT and CDR2 SNEGSKA (reference sequence). V was trimmed by 3 bases and J by 0 bases, leaving 8 bases between them. This CDR3 is built from 13 residues. The CDR3 sequence is CSASSEVNTEAFF. CDR3 coding DNA: TGCAGTGCTAGTAGTGAGGTGAACACTGAAGCTTTCTTT.

The CDR3 nucleotides are TGTGCCAGCAGCCGGACAGGGGATAACACTGAAGCTTTCTTT. This gives the protein CASSRTGDNTEAFF. This chain links TRBV6-6 with TRBJ1-1; TRBD1 agrees at 9 bases. CDR1 and CDR2 (germline): MNHNY, SVGAGI (reference sequence). This CDR3 has 14 amino acids. The J segment lost 2 bases and the V segment lost 6 bases, leaving 4 bases of the junction unmatched.

The table lists this clone with a few counts. The junction departs from germline at one end; a sequencing error may be responsible. The rearrangement joins TRBV7-7 to TRBJ2-7; 9 bases align to TRBD1. Per the germline V gene, CDR1 is SSHAT and CDR2 is FNYEAQ (reference sequence). CDR3 length: 15 residues. DNA for the CDR3: TGTGCTAGCAGCGCAAATCCGGGACAGGGTTACGAGCAGTACTTC. This sequence encodes CASSANPGQGYEQYF.

The chain uses TRBV6-5 and TRBJ1-2, with D maybe TRBD1 (6 bases). Trimming cost V 1 base and J 1 base, with 7 bases left between them. CDR3 size: 14 residues. Germline loops: CDR1 MNHEY, CDR2 SVGAGI. This CDR3 is CASSYWTDNYGYTF. In nucleotides, the CDR3 is TGTGCCAGCAGTTACTGGACAGATAACTATGGCTACACCTTC.

The V call is TRBV5-1, the J call TRBJ1-4; possible D gene TRBD1, 5 bases. This CDR3 has 14 residues. Germline V gene data show CDR1 as SGHRS and CDR2 as YFSETQ. The germline V and J ends were trimmed by 4 bases and 8 bases, with 15 bases remaining between them. This chain's CDR3 is CASSPGTSGEKLFF. In DNA, the CDR3 is TGCGCCAGCAGCCCTGGGACGTCGGGAGAAAAACTGTTTTTT.

This sequence joins TRBV28 and TRBJ1-3; no firm D call. CDR1 MDHEN and CDR2 SYDVKM come from the germline V gene. The germline V and J ends were trimmed by 8 bases and 4 bases, with 9 bases remaining between them. CDR3 length: 12 residues. DNA of the CDR3: TGTGCCAGCGGGCTGGGCGGAAACACCATATATTTT. It yields the protein CASGLGGNTIYF.

The chain joins TRBV9 to TRBJ1-4; 7 positions agree with TRBD1. After removal of 2 bases from V and 8 bases from J, the junction contained 6 bases not matched to a gene. Germline V CDR1 and CDR2: SGDLS, YYNGEE. The CDR3 extends over 14 amino acids. CDR3 nucleotides: TGTGCCAGCAGCGTTGACAGGGTAAAAGAAAAACTGTTTTTT. This sequence encodes CASSVDRVKEKLFF.

CDR3 DNA sequence: TGTGCCAGCACCCCGGACTTGATTAGCACAGATACGCAGTATTTT. Translation gives CASTPDLISTDTQYF. The J gene is TRBJ2-3, the V gene TRBV9, with D possibly being TRBD2 (5 bases). Germline lookup yields CDR1 SGDLS and CDR2 YYNGEE. Between the trimmed V and J ends, which lost 6 bases and 0 bases, there was a span of 14 bases. The CDR3 length is 15 residues. Drawing the rest from reference TRBV9 and TRBJ2-3, the complete variable domain is DSGVTQTPKHLITATGQRVTLRCSPRSGDLSVYWYQQSLDQGLQFLIQYYNGEERAKGNILERFSAQQFPDLHSELNLSSLELGDSALYFCASTPDLISTDTQYFGPGTRLTVL.

The chain links TRBV4-3 to TRBJ2-5, with D maybe TRBD1 (6 bases). The germline gives CDR1 LGHNA, CDR2 YSLEER. V was shortened by 1 base and J by 4 bases, with 10 bases between the two germline ends. The CDR3 has 14 amino acids. Written as DNA, the CDR3 is TGCGCCAGCAGCCAAGGGCAGGGGCCAGAGACCCAGTACTTC. Translation: CASSQGQGPETQYF.

This rearrangement joins TRBV2 to TRBJ1-5; TRBD1 is a possible D gene (5 bases). Trimming pared 6 bases from V and 3 bases from J, leaving 12 bases between. This CDR3 has 14 amino acids. Germline CDR1 is SNHLY and CDR2 is FYNNEI. The CDR3 spells CASRDNLSNQPQHF. In DNA form, the CDR3 reads TGTGCCAGCAGGGACAATTTGTCCAATCAGCCCCAGCATTTT.